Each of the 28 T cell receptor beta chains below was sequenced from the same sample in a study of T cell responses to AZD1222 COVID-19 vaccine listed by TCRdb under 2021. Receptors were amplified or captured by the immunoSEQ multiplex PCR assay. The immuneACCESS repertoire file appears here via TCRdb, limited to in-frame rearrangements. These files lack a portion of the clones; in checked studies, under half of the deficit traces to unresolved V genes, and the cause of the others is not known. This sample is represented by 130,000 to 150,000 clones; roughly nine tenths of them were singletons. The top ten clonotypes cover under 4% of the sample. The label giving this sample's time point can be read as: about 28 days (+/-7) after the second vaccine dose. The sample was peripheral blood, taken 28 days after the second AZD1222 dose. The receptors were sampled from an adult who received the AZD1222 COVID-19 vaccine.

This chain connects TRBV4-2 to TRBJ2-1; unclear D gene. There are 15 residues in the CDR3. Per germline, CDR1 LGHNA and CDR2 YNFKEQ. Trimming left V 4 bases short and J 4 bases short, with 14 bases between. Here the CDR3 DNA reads TGTGCCAGCAGCCTAGACAAGGGTGGATACAATGAGCAGTTCTTC. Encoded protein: CASSLDKGGYNEQFF.

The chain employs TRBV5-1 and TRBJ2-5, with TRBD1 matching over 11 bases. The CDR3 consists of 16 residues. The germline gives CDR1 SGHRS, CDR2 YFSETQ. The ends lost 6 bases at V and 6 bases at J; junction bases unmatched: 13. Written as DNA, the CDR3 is TGCGCCAGCATGTCGGGGACAGGGGGGGTTAAGAAGACCCAGTACTTC. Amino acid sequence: CASMSGTGGVKKTQYF.

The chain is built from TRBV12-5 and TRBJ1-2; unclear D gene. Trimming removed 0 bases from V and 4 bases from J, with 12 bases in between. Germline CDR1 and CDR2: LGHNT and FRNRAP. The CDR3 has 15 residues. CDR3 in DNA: TGTGCTAGTGGTTTGGTACGAGGGTTTATCTATGGCTACACCTTC. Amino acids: CASGLVRGFIYGYTF.

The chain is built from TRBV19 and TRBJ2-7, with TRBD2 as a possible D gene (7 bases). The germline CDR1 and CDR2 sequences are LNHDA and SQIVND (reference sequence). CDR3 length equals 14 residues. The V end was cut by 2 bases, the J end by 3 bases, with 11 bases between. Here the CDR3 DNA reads TGTGCCAGTAGTATATCAGGGGACTACTACGAGCAGTACTTC. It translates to CASSISGDYYEQYF.

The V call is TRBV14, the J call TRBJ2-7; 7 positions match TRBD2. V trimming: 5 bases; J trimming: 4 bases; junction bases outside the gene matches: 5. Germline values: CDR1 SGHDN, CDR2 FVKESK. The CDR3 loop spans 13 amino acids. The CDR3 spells CASSFRLAYEQYF. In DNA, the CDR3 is TGTGCCAGCAGCTTCCGACTAGCTTACGAGCAGTACTTC.

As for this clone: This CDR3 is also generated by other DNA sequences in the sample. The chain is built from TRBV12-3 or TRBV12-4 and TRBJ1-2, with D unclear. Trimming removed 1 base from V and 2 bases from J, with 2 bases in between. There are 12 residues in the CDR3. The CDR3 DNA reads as TGTGCCAGCAGTTTAGGCAACTATGGCTACACCTTC. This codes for CASSLGNYGYTF.

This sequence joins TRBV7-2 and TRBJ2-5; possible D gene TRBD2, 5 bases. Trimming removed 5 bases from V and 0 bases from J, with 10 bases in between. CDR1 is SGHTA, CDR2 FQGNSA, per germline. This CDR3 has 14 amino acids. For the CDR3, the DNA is TGTGCCAGCAGCCCGAGGGCGTACCAAGAGACCCAGTACTTC. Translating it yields CASSPRAYQETQYF.

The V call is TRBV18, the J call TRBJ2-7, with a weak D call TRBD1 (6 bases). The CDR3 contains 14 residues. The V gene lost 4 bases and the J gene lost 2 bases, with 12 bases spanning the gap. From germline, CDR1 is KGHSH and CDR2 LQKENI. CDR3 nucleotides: TGTGCCAGCTCACACTCCGGACAGACCTACGAGCAGTACTTC. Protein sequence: CASSHSGQTYEQYF.

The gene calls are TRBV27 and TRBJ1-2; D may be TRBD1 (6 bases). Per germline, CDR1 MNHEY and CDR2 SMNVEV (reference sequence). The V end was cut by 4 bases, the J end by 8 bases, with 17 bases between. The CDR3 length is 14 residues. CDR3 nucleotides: TGTGCCAGCAGTTATCGGGACACCCTAGCAGGCTACACCTTC. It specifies CASSYRDTLAGYTF.

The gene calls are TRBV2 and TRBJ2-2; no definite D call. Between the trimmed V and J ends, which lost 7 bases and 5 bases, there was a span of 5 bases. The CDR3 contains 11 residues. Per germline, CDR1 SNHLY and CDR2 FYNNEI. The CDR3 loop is CASTSTGELFF. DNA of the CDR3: TGTGCCAGCACATCGACCGGGGAGCTGTTTTTT.

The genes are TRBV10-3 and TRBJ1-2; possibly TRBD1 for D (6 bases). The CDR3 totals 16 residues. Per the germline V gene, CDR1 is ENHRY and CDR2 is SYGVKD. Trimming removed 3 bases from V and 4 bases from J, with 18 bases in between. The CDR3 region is CAISEFSRTDPYGYTF. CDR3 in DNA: TGTGCCATCAGTGAATTCTCAAGGACAGACCCCTATGGCTACACCTTC.

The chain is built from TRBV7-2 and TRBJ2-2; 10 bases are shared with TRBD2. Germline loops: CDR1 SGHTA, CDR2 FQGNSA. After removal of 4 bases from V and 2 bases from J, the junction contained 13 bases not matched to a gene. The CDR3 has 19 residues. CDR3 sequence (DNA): TGTGCCAGCAGCTCCGCGCCTATTGGACTAGCGGCTAACACCGGGGAGCTGTTTTTT. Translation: CASSSAPIGLAANTGELFF.

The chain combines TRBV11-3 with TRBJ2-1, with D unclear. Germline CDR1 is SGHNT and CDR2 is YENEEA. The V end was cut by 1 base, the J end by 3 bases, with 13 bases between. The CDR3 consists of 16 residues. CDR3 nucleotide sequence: TGTGCCAGCAGCTTAGCTGCAGTCACACACTACAATGAGCAGTTCTTC. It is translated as CASSLAAVTHYNEQFF.

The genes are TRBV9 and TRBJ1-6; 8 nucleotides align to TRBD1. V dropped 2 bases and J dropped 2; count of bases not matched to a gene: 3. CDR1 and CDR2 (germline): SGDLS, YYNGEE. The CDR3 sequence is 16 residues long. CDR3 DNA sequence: TGTGCCAGCAGCGTTTGGGACAGGACCTATAATTCACCCCTCCACTTT. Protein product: CASSVWDRTYNSPLHF.

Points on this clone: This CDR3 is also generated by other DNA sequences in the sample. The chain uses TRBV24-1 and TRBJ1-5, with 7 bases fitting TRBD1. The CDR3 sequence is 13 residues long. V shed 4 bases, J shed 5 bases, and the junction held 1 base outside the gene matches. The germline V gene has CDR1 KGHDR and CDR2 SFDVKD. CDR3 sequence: CATSDRGDQPQHF. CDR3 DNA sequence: TGTGCCACCAGTGACAGGGGGGATCAGCCCCAGCATTTT.

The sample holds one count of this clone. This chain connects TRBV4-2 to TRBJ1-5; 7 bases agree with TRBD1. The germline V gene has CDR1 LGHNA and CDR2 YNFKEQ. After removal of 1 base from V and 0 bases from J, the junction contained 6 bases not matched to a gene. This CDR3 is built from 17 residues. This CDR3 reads CASSQVGGQYSNQPQHF. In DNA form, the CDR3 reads TGTGCCAGCAGCCAAGTGGGGGGACAGTATAGCAATCAGCCCCAGCATTTT.

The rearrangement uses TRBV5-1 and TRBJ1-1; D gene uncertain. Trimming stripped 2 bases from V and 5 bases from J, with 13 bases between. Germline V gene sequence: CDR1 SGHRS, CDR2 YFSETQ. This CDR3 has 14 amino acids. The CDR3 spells CASSFTAGSTEAFF. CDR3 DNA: TGCGCCAGCAGCTTCACGGCAGGAAGTACTGAAGCTTTCTTT.

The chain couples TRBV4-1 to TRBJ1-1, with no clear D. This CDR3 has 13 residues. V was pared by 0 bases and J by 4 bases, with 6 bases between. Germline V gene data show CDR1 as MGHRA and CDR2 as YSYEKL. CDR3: CASSQEDFTEAFF. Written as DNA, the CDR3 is TGCGCCAGCAGCCAAGAAGATTTCACTGAAGCTTTCTTT.

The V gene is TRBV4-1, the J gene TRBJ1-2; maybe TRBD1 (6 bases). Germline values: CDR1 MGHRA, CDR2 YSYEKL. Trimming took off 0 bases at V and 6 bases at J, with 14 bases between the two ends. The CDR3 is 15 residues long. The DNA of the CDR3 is TGCGCCAGCAGCCAAGAACAGGGTGTAGTCGATGGCTACACCTTC. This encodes CASSQEQGVVDGYTF.

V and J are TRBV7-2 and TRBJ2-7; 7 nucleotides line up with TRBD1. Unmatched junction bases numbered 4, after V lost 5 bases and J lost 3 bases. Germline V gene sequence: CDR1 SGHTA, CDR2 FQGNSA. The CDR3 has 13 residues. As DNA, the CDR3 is TGTGCCAGCAGCACCAGGACAGGCTACGAGCAGTACTTC. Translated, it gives CASSTRTGYEQYF.

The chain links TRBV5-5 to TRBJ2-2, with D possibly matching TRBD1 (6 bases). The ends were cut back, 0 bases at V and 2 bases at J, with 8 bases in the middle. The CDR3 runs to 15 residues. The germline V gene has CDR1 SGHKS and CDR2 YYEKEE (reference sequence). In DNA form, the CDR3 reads TGTGCCAGCAGCTTGGCGGGGACAAACACCGGGGAGCTGTTTTTT. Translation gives CASSLAGTNTGELFF.

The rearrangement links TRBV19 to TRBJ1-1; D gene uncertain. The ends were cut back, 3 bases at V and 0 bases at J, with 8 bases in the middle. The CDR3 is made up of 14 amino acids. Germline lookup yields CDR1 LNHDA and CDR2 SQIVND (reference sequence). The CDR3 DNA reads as TGTGCCAGTAGTATCCCGGGTCTGAACACTGAAGCTTTCTTT. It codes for CASSIPGLNTEAFF.

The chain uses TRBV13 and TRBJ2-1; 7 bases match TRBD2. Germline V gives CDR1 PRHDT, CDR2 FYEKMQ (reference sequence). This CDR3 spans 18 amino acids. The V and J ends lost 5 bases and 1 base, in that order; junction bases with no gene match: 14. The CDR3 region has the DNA TGTGCCAGCAGCCTACGCCGTGGGGCGGGGGTTTCCTACAATGAGCAGTTCTTC. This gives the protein CASSLRRGAGVSYNEQFF.

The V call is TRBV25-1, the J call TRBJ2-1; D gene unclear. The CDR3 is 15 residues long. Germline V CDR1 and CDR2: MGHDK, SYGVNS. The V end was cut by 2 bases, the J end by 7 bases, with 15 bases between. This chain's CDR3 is CASSEGGARLNEQFF. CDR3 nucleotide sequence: TGTGCCAGCAGTGAAGGCGGTGCTAGATTGAATGAGCAGTTCTTC.

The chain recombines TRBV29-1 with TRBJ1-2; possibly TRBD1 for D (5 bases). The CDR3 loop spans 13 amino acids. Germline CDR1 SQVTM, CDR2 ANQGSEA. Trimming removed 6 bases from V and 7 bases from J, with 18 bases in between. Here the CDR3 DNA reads TGCAGCGTAGAGGGACGGGGTGGTGGTGGCTACACCTTC. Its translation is CSVEGRGGGGYTF.

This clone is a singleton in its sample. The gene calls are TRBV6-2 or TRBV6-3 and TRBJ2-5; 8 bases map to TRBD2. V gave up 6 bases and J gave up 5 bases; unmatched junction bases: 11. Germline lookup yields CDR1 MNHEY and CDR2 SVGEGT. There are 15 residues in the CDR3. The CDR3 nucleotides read TGTGCCAGCAGCCCATCGGGGGGGCTCGGGGAGACCCAGTACTTC. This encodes CASSPSGGLGETQYF.

CDR3 bases: TGTGCCAGCGCCGAGGCGGGGCCGGAGACCCAGTACTTC. This gives the protein CASAEAGPETQYF. The rearrangement joins TRBV25-1 to TRBJ2-5, with TRBD2 as a possible D gene (6 bases). The ends were cut back, 8 bases at V and 5 bases at J, with 15 bases in the middle. Germline CDR1 is MGHDK and CDR2 is SYGVNS. The CDR3 length is 13 residues. The full variable domain, its missing parts supplied by reference TRBV25-1 and TRBJ2-5, is EADIYQTPRYLVIGTGKKITLECSQTMGHDKMYWYQQDPGMELHLIHYSYGVNSTEKGDLSSESTVSRIRTEHFPLTLESARPSHTSQYLCASAEAGPETQYFGPGTRLLVL.

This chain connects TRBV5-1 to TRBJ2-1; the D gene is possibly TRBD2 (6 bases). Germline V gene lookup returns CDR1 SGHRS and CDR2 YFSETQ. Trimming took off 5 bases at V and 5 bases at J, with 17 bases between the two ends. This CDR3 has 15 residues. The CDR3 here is CASSLSRGSDNEQFF. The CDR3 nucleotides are TGCGCCAGCAGTCTGTCCCGGGGGTCCGACAATGAGCAGTTCTTC.